One sample yielded the 16 T cell receptor beta chains listed below, sequenced in a study of regulatory T cells in long-lasting Graves disease. Investigators prepared the TCR beta libraries by applying iRepertoire HTBI primers and Arm-PCR of CDR3 regions. TCRdb re-analysed the multiplex PCR reads in MiXCR, keeping a single row per CDR3 protein. The profile covers some 230,000 distinct CDR3 sequences, with about 16% appearing a single time and around 20% taken by the ten largest. Documented time point: newly diagnosed GD, antithyroid drugs for less than 3 months. The TCR library was made from RNA that had been extracted from PBMCs in TRIzol. The starting material was peripheral blood mononuclear cells (PBMCs), obtained at new diagnosis, from a patient treated with antithyroid drugs. These receptors were collected from a female donor with Graves disease.

The genes are TRBV6-1 and TRBJ1-3; D remains ambiguous. Trimming removed 6 bases from V and 8 bases from J, with 14 bases in between. The CDR3 sequence is 13 residues long. CDR1 MNHNS and CDR2 SASEGT come from the germline V gene. The CDR3, as DNA: TGTGCCAGCAGCCTACCTCGTTGGGACACCATATATTTT. Protein: CASSLPRWDTIYF.

This clonotype has at least ten counts. This chain links TRBV2 with TRBJ1-5, with no clear D. The CDR3 is 14 residues long. In germline, CDR1 is SNHLY, CDR2 FYNNEI. Deletions cut 8 bases from V and 0 bases from J, with 11 bases between. The CDR3 DNA reads TGTGCCAGCGGTCGTGGGTATAGCAATCAGCCCCAGCATTTT. Translated, it gives CASGRGYSNQPQHF. The full variable domain, with the rest looked up from reference TRBV2 and TRBJ1-5, is EPEVTQTPSHQVTQMGQEVILRCVPISNHLYFYWYRQILGQKVEFLVSFYNNEISEKSEIFDDQFSVERPDGSNFTLKIRSTKLEDSAMYFCASGRGYSNQPQHFGDGTRLSIL.

This clonotype was counted at least ten times. The V gene is TRBV2, the J gene TRBJ2-7; D is possibly TRBD1 (6 bases). Between the trimmed V and J ends, which lost 8 bases and 6 bases, there was a span of 23 bases. Germline V gene lookup returns CDR1 SNHLY and CDR2 FYNNEI. This CDR3 is 15 amino acids long. CDR3 amino acids: CASLIWGRDGFEQYF. In DNA form, the CDR3 reads TGTGCCAGCCTTATATGGGGGCGCGATGGTTTCGAGCAGTACTTC.

This clonotype was picked up many times. The V and J genes are TRBV2 and TRBJ1-1; D ambiguous. The CDR3 runs to 15 residues. Trimming removed 3 bases at V and 4 bases at J, with 15 bases between. The germline gives CDR1 SNHLY, CDR2 FYNNEI. The CDR3 region is CASSDKRESSTEAFF. The CDR3 bases are TGTGCCAGCAGTGATAAAAGGGAGTCCAGCACTGAAGCTTTCTTT.

There are many counts of this clonotype. The rearrangement uses TRBV5-8 and TRBJ2-5; 8 bases are a match to TRBD1. The CDR3 totals 14 residues. Trimming cost V 7 bases and J 5 bases; bases outside gene matches: 10. Germline V CDR1 and CDR2: SGHTS, YDEGEE. The CDR3 spells CASRQGRIGETQYF. Written as DNA, the CDR3 is TGTGCCAGCCGACAGGGGAGGATTGGGGAGACCCAGTACTTC.

This clonotype came up many times. The chain joins TRBV24-1 to TRBJ2-5; the match to TRBD1 covers 9 bases. Losses at the gene ends were 1 base for V and 5 bases for J; bases not matched to a gene: 7. The CDR3 is made up of 16 amino acids. Germline V gene sequence: CDR1 KGHDR, CDR2 SFDVKD. The CDR3 loop reads CATSDFSTDRGETQYF. For the CDR3, the DNA is TGTGCCACCAGTGATTTTTCTACTGACAGGGGGGAGACCCAGTACTTC.

This clonotype has at least ten counts. The chain is built from TRBV20-1 and TRBJ1-2; D gene unclear. CDR3 length: 12 residues. The germline V gene encodes CDR1 DFQATT and CDR2 SNEGSKA (reference sequence). Between the trimmed V and J ends, which lost 5 bases and 8 bases, there was a span of 15 bases. CDR3 amino acids: CSAGTQRRGYTF. In nucleotides, the CDR3 is TGCAGTGCTGGCACTCAACGGCGGGGCTACACCTTC.

This clonotype was seen repeatedly, ten times or more. The genes are TRBV3-1 and TRBJ1-1; D may be TRBD1 (6 bases). Trimming left V 4 bases short and J 7 bases short, with 16 bases between. CDR1 and CDR2 (germline): LGHDT, YNNKEL (reference sequence). This CDR3 has 14 residues. DNA of the CDR3: TGTGCCAGCAGCCCTAGCTTCCTGGACAGTGAAGCTTTCTTT. Translated: CASSPSFLDSEAFF.

Comments on this clonotype: One base separates it from a far larger clone, so it is likely a read error. The missing conserved phenylalanine or tryptophan at the end of this CDR3 makes a read error likely. The gene calls are TRBV11-2 and TRBJ2-5; TRBD2 aligns across 12 bases. The J call is in doubt because the DNA end fits TRBJ2-1 better. CDR1 is SGHAT and CDR2 is FQNNGV in the germline V gene. This CDR3 comprises 15 residues. The DNA for the CDR3 is TGTGCCAGCAGCTCCCAGGGGCTAGCGGGAGGGGAGCAGTTCTTA. This sequence encodes CASSSQGLAGGEQFL.

This clonotype was observed at least ten times. The chain links TRBV4-3 to TRBJ1-3; D unresolved. Germline V lookup: CDR1 LGHNA, CDR2 YSLEER. Trimming took 6 bases from V and 0 from J, leaving 9 bases between them. This CDR3 is 14 amino acids long. The DNA of the CDR3 is TGCGCCAGCAGGGATGCTGACTCTGGAAACACCATATATTTT. Translated: CASRDADSGNTIYF.

In this sample, this clonotype turned up many times. The chain has TRBV25-1 and TRBJ1-1, with a possible D match to TRBD1 (6 bases). From germline, CDR1 is MGHDK and CDR2 SYGVNS. This CDR3 is 15 amino acids long. The V gene lost 4 bases and the J gene lost 1 base, with 13 bases spanning the gap. The CDR3 DNA reads as TGTGCCAGCAGTGGAAAATACAGGGCGAACACTGAAGCTTTCTTT. Residues: CASSGKYRANTEAFF.

The sample holds many counts of this clonotype. V gene TRBV6-2 or TRBV6-3 combines with J gene TRBJ2-1; TRBD1 might be the D (6 bases). Germline V gene lookup returns CDR1 MNHEY and CDR2 SVGEGT. V was cut by 3 bases and J by 7 bases, with 10 bases left in between. This CDR3 is 13 amino acids long. The CDR3 region has the DNA TGTGCCAGCAGTTATTTTACAGGGAATGAGCAGTTCTTC. This sequence encodes CASSYFTGNEQFF.

This clonotype has at least ten counts. This sequence joins TRBV20-1 and TRBJ2-1; 13 positions match TRBD2. Trimming took 0 bases from V and 6 from J; bases not matched to a gene: 5. The CDR3 consists of 16 residues. Germline V gene sequence: CDR1 DFQATT, CDR2 SNEGSKA (reference sequence). The CDR3 protein is CSAREATSGRTNEQFF. As DNA, the CDR3 is TGCAGTGCTAGAGAGGCGACTAGCGGGAGGACCAATGAGCAGTTCTTC.

This clonotype was detected many times. This chain connects TRBV4-3 to TRBJ2-6, with D possibly being TRBD1 or TRBD2 (6 bases each). CDR3 size: 17 residues. CDR1 is LGHNA, CDR2 YSLEER, per germline. V lost 0 bases to trimming and J lost 0 bases, with 9 bases between them. CDR3 amino acids: CASSQDGGGSGANVLTF. DNA for the CDR3: TGCGCCAGCAGCCAAGATGGAGGGGGCTCTGGGGCCAACGTCCTGACTTTC.

For this clonotype: Just one base apart from a much larger clone, this may be a read error. The chain is built from TRBV3-1 and TRBJ2-6; the D is unclear. V dropped 3 bases and J dropped 0 bases, with 6 bases sitting between them. This CDR3 contains 15 residues. The germline V gene has CDR1 LGHDT and CDR2 YNNKEL (reference sequence). The CDR3 here is CASSQTTSGANVLTF. The CDR3 nucleotides read TGTGCCAGCAGCCAGACAACCTCTGGGGCCAACGTCCTGACTTTC. Full variable domain (remainder filled in from reference TRBV3-1 and TRBJ2-6): DTAVSQTPKYLVTQMGNDKSIKCEQNLGHDTMYWYKQDSKKFLKIMFSYNNKELIINETVPNRFSPKSPDKAHLNLHINSLELGDSAVYFCASSQTTSGANVLTFGAGSRLTVL.

This clonotype was detected only a few times. This chain connects TRBV5-6 to TRBJ2-3, with 7 bases matching TRBD1. Germline values: CDR1 SGHDT, CDR2 YYEEEE. Germline trimming cut 5 bases from V and 2 bases from J; bases unmatched to any gene: 11. The CDR3 consists of 16 residues. DNA for the CDR3: TGTGCCAGCAGATCTAAACGGGACAGCCCCACAGATACGCAGTATTTT. Its protein product is CASRSKRDSPTDTQYF.